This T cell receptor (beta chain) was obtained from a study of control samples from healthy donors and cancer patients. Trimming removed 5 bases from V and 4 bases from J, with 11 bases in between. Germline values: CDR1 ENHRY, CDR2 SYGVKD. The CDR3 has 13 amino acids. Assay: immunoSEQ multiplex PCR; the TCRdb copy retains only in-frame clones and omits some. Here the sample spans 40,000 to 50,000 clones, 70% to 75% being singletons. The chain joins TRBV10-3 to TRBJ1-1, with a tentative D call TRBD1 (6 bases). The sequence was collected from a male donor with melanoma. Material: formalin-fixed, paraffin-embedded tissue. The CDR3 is CAISRAGATEAFF. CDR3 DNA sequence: TGTGCCATCAGTAGAGCAGGGGCCACTGAAGCTTTCTTT.